A single sample is the source of the 16 T cell receptor beta chains below, sequenced in a study of shared clonotypes between healthy human individuals. Method: immunoSEQ multiplex PCR; TCRdb's copy keeps in-frame clones and lacks some. Among 2 million to 2.5 million clones listed, almost 96% were seen once. The sequencing sample was made of naive CD4+ T cells sorted from blood. Subset: CD45RA+ positively selected. All receptors come from a man between 18 and 29 years old in good health.

The V call is TRBV28, the J call TRBJ1-2, with 7 bases that match TRBD1. Germline-derived CDR1 and CDR2 are MDHEN and SYDVKM. The V and J ends lost 4 bases and 6 bases, in that order; junction bases with no gene match: 17. The CDR3 length is 17 residues. The CDR3 bases are TGTGCCAGCAGTTACCCTGCTGGTCAGGGGGGCTTTGATGGCTACACCTTC. Residues: CASSYPAGQGGFDGYTF.

The chain joins TRBV29-1 to TRBJ1-4; 8 positions match TRBD1. The CDR3 extends over 14 amino acids. Trimming cost V 6 bases and J 6 bases; bases outside gene matches: 9. The V gene's germline CDR1 is SQVTM and CDR2 ANQGSEA. CDR3 sequence: CSVGDRGGYEKLFF. CDR3 coding DNA: TGCAGCGTAGGAGACAGGGGTGGCTATGAAAAACTGTTTTTT.

V and J are TRBV11-2 and TRBJ1-5, with 8 nucleotides matching TRBD1. Germline loops: CDR1 SGHAT, CDR2 FQNNGV. The CDR3 sequence is 14 residues long. V lost 5 bases to trimming and J lost 7 bases; unmatched junction nucleotides: 7. As DNA, the CDR3 is TGTGCCAGCAGCCGCAGGGGGCTAGGACAGCCCCAGCATTTT. It specifies CASSRRGLGQPQHF.

The CDR3 coding sequence is TGTGCCAGCAGCCAGACAGGGGGCCCATCGAGGAAAGGCTACACCTTC. Amino acid sequence: CASSQTGGPSRKGYTF. The genes are TRBV2 and TRBJ1-2, with 10 bases matching TRBD1. The CDR3 contains 16 residues. Germline-derived CDR1 and CDR2 are SNHLY and FYNNEI. V lost 6 bases, J lost 8 bases, and 15 bases stayed unmatched.

The chain combines TRBV6-1 with TRBJ2-5; 8 bases are shared with TRBD2. Unmatched junction bases numbered 11, after V lost 4 bases and J lost 7 bases. From germline, CDR1 is MNHNS and CDR2 SASEGT. This CDR3 has 15 amino acids. This CDR3 reads CASSGEAGAFGTQYF. CDR3 nucleotides: TGTGCCAGCAGTGGAGAAGCGGGAGCCTTTGGGACCCAGTACTTC.

J is TRBJ1-1 and V is TRBV11-3, with D unclear. The CDR3 runs 13 residues. Per the germline V gene, CDR1 is SGHNT and CDR2 is YENEEA. Trimming removed 1 base at V and 6 bases at J, with 9 bases between. The CDR3 loop is CASSLVLGAEAFF. CDR3 in DNA: TGTGCCAGCAGCTTAGTTTTGGGAGCTGAAGCTTTCTTT. The full variable domain, completed using reference TRBV11-3 and TRBJ1-1, is EAGVVQSPRYKIIEKKQPVAFWCNPISGHNTLYWYLQNLGQGPELLIRYENEEAVDDSQLPKDRFSAERLKGVDSTLKIQPAELGDSAVYLCASSLVLGAEAFFGQGTRLTVV.

This clone was detected once. Other nucleotide sequences in the sample specify the same CDR3. The chain is built from TRBV9 and TRBJ2-2; D tentatively fits TRBD1 or TRBD2 (6 bases each). This CDR3 has 15 residues. CDR1 SGDLS and CDR2 YYNGEE come from the germline V gene. Trimming removed 2 bases from V and 2 bases from J, with 10 bases in between. The CDR3 protein is CASSVSGANTGELFF. The CDR3 DNA follows: TGTGCCAGCAGCGTTTCGGGGGCCAACACCGGGGAGCTGTTTTTT.

This chain uses TRBV6-6 with TRBJ2-3, with 11 nucleotides matching TRBD2. Germline CDR1 reads MNHNY; CDR2 reads SVGAGI (reference sequence). J was trimmed by 6 bases and V by 7 bases; bases with no gene match: 3. The CDR3 is made up of 13 amino acids. CDR3 region: CASIPSGGDTQYF. Written as DNA, the CDR3 is TGTGCCAGCATACCTAGCGGGGGGGATACGCAGTATTTT.

This clone was picked up one time. The V gene is TRBV10-1, the J gene TRBJ1-6; a weak D match, TRBD1 (6 bases). This CDR3 has 15 amino acids. The germline V gene has CDR1 WNHNN and CDR2 SYGVQD (reference sequence). V was trimmed by 3 bases and J by 8 bases, leaving 14 bases between them. CDR3 bases: TGCGCCAGCAGTGAAGGGGGTCCGGGATATTCACCCCTCCACTTT. Its translation: CASSEGGPGYSPLHF.

The chain links TRBV6-6 to TRBJ1-3; D is uncertain. Germline V gives CDR1 MNHNY, CDR2 SVGAGI (reference sequence). CDR3 length: 14 amino acids. Trimming removed 5 bases at V and 9 bases at J, with 17 bases between. Here the CDR3 DNA reads TGTGCCAGCAGTCTGCGTTCAGATCAAATCACCATATATTTT. This encodes CASSLRSDQITIYF.

The V gene is TRBV27, the J gene TRBJ2-3, with D perhaps matching TRBD2 (6 bases). The CDR3 contains 15 residues. Germline CDR1 reads MNHEY; CDR2 reads SMNVEV (reference sequence). Trimming took off 5 bases at V and 6 bases at J, with 18 bases between the two ends. The CDR3 nucleotides read TGTGCCAGCAGTGAAAGGACTATTAGTCCCGATACGCAGTATTTT. Its protein product is CASSERTISPDTQYF.

This chain uses TRBV6-5 with TRBJ1-2, with 7 bases identical to TRBD1. The V gene's germline CDR1 is MNHEY and CDR2 SVGAGI. The junction had 10 bases not matched to a gene; V was cut back by 5 bases and J by 7 bases. The CDR3 runs to 14 residues. This CDR3 is CASSVDRDFLGYTF. In DNA, the CDR3 is TGTGCCAGCAGTGTTGACAGGGACTTCCTTGGCTACACCTTC.

The chain recombines TRBV5-1 with TRBJ2-1, with 7 bases aligning to TRBD1. This CDR3 has 14 residues. CDR1 is SGHRS, CDR2 YFSETQ, per germline. With 5 bases clipped from V and 7 bases from J, the junction kept 9 bases outside the gene matches. In DNA, the CDR3 is TGCGCCAGCAGTTTCGGACAGGCCGCTAATGAGCAGTTCTTC. Translated, it gives CASSFGQAANEQFF. The full variable domain, with the rest looked up from reference TRBV5-1 and TRBJ2-1, is KAGVTQTPRYLIKTRGQQVTLSCSPISGHRSVSWYQQTPGQGLQFLFEYFSETQRNKGNFPGRFSGRQFSNSRSEMNVSTLELGDSALYLCASSFGQAANEQFFGPGTRLTVL.

The chain has TRBV9 and TRBJ2-7; either TRBD1 or TRBD2 may supply D (5 bases each). Germline CDR1 reads SGDLS; CDR2 reads YYNGEE. This CDR3 contains 15 residues. Trimming pared 0 bases from V and 7 bases from J, leaving 17 bases between. CDR3 sequence (DNA): TGTGCCAGCAGCGTAGACGGGACCGGGATCTGGGAGCAGTACTTC. Translated, it gives CASSVDGTGIWEQYF. Using reference TRBV9 and TRBJ2-7 for the parts outside the CDR3, the full variable domain is DSGVTQTPKHLITATGQRVTLRCSPRSGDLSVYWYQQSLDQGLQFLIQYYNGEERAKGNILERFSAQQFPDLHSELNLSSLELGDSALYFCASSVDGTGIWEQYFGPGTRLTVT.

A note on this clone: The sample contains more than one DNA sequence encoding this CDR3. The V gene is TRBV9, the J gene TRBJ2-2; D may be TRBD1 (5 bases). CDR1 and CDR2 (germline): SGDLS, YYNGEE. Deletions cut 1 base from V and 2 bases from J, with 6 bases between. The CDR3 runs to 14 residues. The CDR3 loop reads CASSVRGNTGELFF. CDR3 nucleotide sequence: TGTGCCAGCAGCGTAAGGGGTAACACCGGGGAGCTGTTTTTT.

The CDR3 DNA reads as TGTGCCAGCAGCTGGCCGGACAGGGACTCTGGAAACACCATATATTTT. It is translated as CASSWPDRDSGNTIYF. The rearrangement uses TRBV7-9 and TRBJ1-3, with 8 bases that match TRBD1. The V gene end was trimmed by 4 bases and the J gene end by 0 bases; junction bases not matched to a gene: 5. Per germline, CDR1 SEHNR and CDR2 FQNEAQ (reference sequence). The CDR3 has 16 residues.